The 27 T cell receptor beta chains presented below share a single source sample, sequenced in a study of blood T cell repertoires in COVID-19. Some clones are missing from TCRdb's copy, which holds only in-frame ones; the method was immunoSEQ multiplex PCR. The sample lists around 250,000 clones; 88% were seen once. The sample was PBMCs or T cells enriched from blood (not recorded which). The receptors were sampled from a woman in her thirties or forties who had been exposed to COVID-19.

J is TRBJ1-2 and V is TRBV2; D possibly corresponds to TRBD1 (6 bases). Germline CDR1 is SNHLY and CDR2 is FYNNEI. The CDR3 consists of 17 residues. The V gene lost 6 bases and the J gene lost 1 base, with 21 bases spanning the gap. The CDR3 DNA follows: TGTGCCAGCAGCGTAAGGGGGGGAGGGCTAAATAACTATGGCTACACCTTC. This translates into CASSVRGGGLNNYGYTF.

The chain carries TRBV18 and TRBJ1-1; 7 bases agree with TRBD1. The CDR3 covers 16 residues. Trimming cost V 1 base and J 3 bases; bases outside gene matches: 8. CDR1 and CDR2 from the germline V gene are KGHSH and LQKENI. The CDR3: CASSPLLRGRDTEAFF. The CDR3 DNA sequence: TGTGCCAGCTCACCACTTCTAAGGGGGCGGGACACTGAAGCTTTCTTT.

In its sample, this clone was seen a few times. This rearrangement joins TRBV20-1 to TRBJ1-6; TRBD1 matches at 7 bases. The CDR3 spans 14 residues. Germline values: CDR1 DFQATT, CDR2 SNEGSKA (reference sequence). J lost 7 bases, V lost 3 bases, and 6 bases had no gene match. The CDR3 coding sequence is TGCAGTGCTAGTCTAGGGGGCAGGAATTCACCCCTCCACTTT. Its translation is CSASLGGRNSPLHF.

J is TRBJ2-7 and V is TRBV12-3 or TRBV12-4, with TRBD2 matching 9 bases. Trimming removed 5 bases from V and 6 bases from J; junction bases left unmatched: 5. The CDR3 runs 13 residues. The CDR3 reads CASSQTSGVEQYF. The DNA for the CDR3 is TGTGCCAGCAGTCAGACTAGCGGTGTCGAGCAGTACTTC.

This chain uses TRBV18 with TRBJ2-1; possible D gene TRBD2, 6 bases. The V end lost 1 base, the J end lost 1 base, and 14 bases lay between the germline ends. This CDR3 is 17 amino acids long. Germline V gene lookup returns CDR1 KGHSH and CDR2 LQKENI. CDR3 protein: CASSPQAGQLSYNEQFF. The CDR3 DNA sequence: TGTGCCAGCTCACCACAAGCGGGTCAGCTTTCCTACAATGAGCAGTTCTTC.

Only one count was recorded for this clone. The chain uses TRBV19 and TRBJ1-1, with D unresolved. V lost 7 bases and J 2 bases, leaving 14 bases between the germline ends. Germline values: CDR1 LNHDA, CDR2 SQIVND (reference sequence). CDR3 size: 14 residues. CDR3 region: CASIKREGNTEAFF. The CDR3 bases are TGTGCCAGTATTAAGAGGGAAGGAAACACTGAAGCTTTCTTT.

The gene calls are TRBV4-2 and TRBJ2-3; the D is unclear. CDR1 LGHNA and CDR2 YNFKEQ come from the germline V gene. CDR3 length equals 16 residues. Trimming removed 0 bases at V and 1 base at J, with 11 bases between. The CDR3 nucleotides read TGTGCCAGCAGCCAAGATCGTCCTATGGGCACAGATACGCAGTATTTT. This sequence encodes CASSQDRPMGTDTQYF.

The J gene is TRBJ2-3, the V gene TRBV19, with 10 nucleotides matching TRBD2. V was clipped by 3 bases and J by 2 bases; unmatched bases: 2. The CDR3 length is 15 residues. Germline V gene data show CDR1 as LNHDA and CDR2 as SQIVND (reference sequence). The DNA of the CDR3 is TGTGCCAGTAGTATTGGGACTAGCGACACAGATACGCAGTATTTT. It translates to CASSIGTSDTDTQYF.

The chain recombines TRBV14 with TRBJ2-1, with D hard to call. Trimming left V 0 bases short and J 5 bases short, with 11 bases between. Germline V gives CDR1 SGHDN, CDR2 FVKESK. The CDR3 totals 15 residues. The CDR3 sequence: CASSQEWQVNNEQFF. The CDR3 region has the DNA TGTGCCAGCAGCCAAGAATGGCAGGTAAACAATGAGCAGTTCTTC.

This sequence joins TRBV5-4 and TRBJ2-2, with a tentative D call TRBD2 (6 bases). Looked up from germline, CDR1 is SGHNT and CDR2 is YYREEE (reference sequence). Trimming stripped 4 bases from V and 4 bases from J, with 17 bases between. The CDR3 spans 16 residues. DNA of the CDR3: TGTGCCAGCAGCCCCAGGACGGGGGAGAGCACCGGGGAGCTGTTTTTT. Residues: CASSPRTGESTGELFF.

The chain uses TRBV9 and TRBJ1-3; 11 nucleotides match TRBD1. Trimming cost V 3 bases and J 4 bases; bases outside gene matches: 0. Germline V gene lookup returns CDR1 SGDLS and CDR2 YYNGEE. The CDR3 has 14 amino acids. DNA for the CDR3: TGTGCCAGCAGCGGGACAGGGGGCGGAAACACCATATATTTT. Amino acids: CASSGTGGGNTIYF.

The rearrangement links TRBV18 to TRBJ2-2, with 7 bases that match TRBD1. V trimming: 3 bases; J trimming: 0 bases; junction bases outside the gene matches: 4. CDR3 length equals 16 residues. Germline CDR1 is KGHSH and CDR2 is LQKENI. The CDR3 DNA follows: TGTGCCAGCTCACCGCCGGGACAGTCGAACACCGGGGAGCTGTTTTTT. It encodes CASSPPGQSNTGELFF. Full variable domain (outside the CDR3, taken from reference TRBV18 and TRBJ2-2): NAGVMQNPRHLVRRRGQEARLRCSPMKGHSHVYWYRQLPEEGLKFMVYLQKENIIDESGMPKERFSAEFPKEGPSILRIQQVVRGDSAAYFCASSPPGQSNTGELFFGEGSRLTVL.

This chain joins TRBV6-2 or TRBV6-3 and TRBJ2-3, with 10 bases that match TRBD1. Germline V gene data show CDR1 as MNHEY and CDR2 as SVGEGT. J was trimmed by 1 base and V by 6 bases; bases with no gene match: 4. The CDR3 sequence is 15 residues long. The CDR3 sequence: CASSRQGAGTDTQYF. The CDR3 nucleotides are TGTGCCAGCAGCAGACAGGGGGCAGGCACAGATACGCAGTATTTT.

The DNA for the CDR3 is TGTGCCAGCAGAATAACCGGGACAGGAAAACTGTTTTTT. It specifies CASRITGTGKLFF. The chain uses TRBV6-5 and TRBJ1-4; TRBD1 matches at 8 bases. This CDR3 region has 13 residues. Losses at the gene ends were 6 bases for V and 10 bases for J; bases not matched to a gene: 7. Germline lookup yields CDR1 MNHEY and CDR2 SVGAGI.

The sample holds a few counts of this clone. A junction boundary mismatches the germline segment, possibly from a read error. This sequence joins TRBV5-1 and TRBJ2-2, with D tentatively TRBD2 (5 bases). This CDR3 spans 16 amino acids. Germline CDR1 SGHRS, CDR2 YFSETQ. CDR3 nucleotides: TGTGCCAGCAGAACTCCGGGATCTGCGAACACCGGGGAGCTGTTTTTT. Its protein product is CASRTPGSANTGELFF.

The chain uses TRBV2 and TRBJ1-6; 7 nucleotides align to TRBD1. This CDR3 comprises 15 residues. Germline assignment: CDR1 SNHLY and CDR2 FYNNEI. J lost 3 bases, V lost 4 bases, and 3 bases had no gene match. CDR3 residues: CASSVTGRYNSPLHF. CDR3 DNA sequence: TGTGCCAGCAGTGTGACAGGGCGCTATAATTCACCCCTCCACTTT.

This clone showed up just a few times. This chain connects TRBV4-2 to TRBJ1-1; D gene ambiguous. V shed 0 bases and J shed 7 bases, with 12 bases lying between them. The CDR3 covers 14 residues. From germline, CDR1 is LGHNA and CDR2 YNFKEQ. The CDR3 DNA is TGTGCCAGCAGCCAAGATAGGTTTAGCAGTGAAGCTTTCTTT. Translating gives CASSQDRFSSEAFF.

This clone was seen a single time. The chain combines TRBV10-1 with TRBJ1-5; D unclear. CDR3 size: 14 residues. The germline V gene encodes CDR1 WNHNN and CDR2 SYGVQD (reference sequence). Trimming took 11 bases from V and 3 from J, leaving 17 bases between them. CDR3 DNA sequence: TGCGCCGTACTACGTACCCTTTTCAATCAGCCCCAGCATTTT. It codes for CAVLRTLFNQPQHF.

V and J are TRBV29-1 and TRBJ1-2; TRBD1 aligns across 8 bases. Germline V lookup: CDR1 SQVTM, CDR2 ANQGSEA. V shed 8 bases and J 5 bases; nucleotides not matched to a gene: 13. CDR3 size: 14 residues. The CDR3 loop is CSILAGGINYGYTF. The CDR3 nucleotides are TGCAGCATCCTTGCAGGGGGCATTAATTATGGCTACACCTTC.

A single count supports this clone. The CDR3 DNA is TGTGCCAGCAGCCTTTTCGGGGGGACTAATGAAAAACTGTTTTTT. As protein: CASSLFGGTNEKLFF. The V call is TRBV7-2, the J call TRBJ1-4, with a weak D call TRBD1 (5 bases). The ends were cut back, 5 bases at V and 2 bases at J, with 12 bases in the middle. CDR1 is SGHTA and CDR2 is FQGNSA in the germline V gene. This CDR3 is built from 15 residues.

This chain links TRBV21-1 with TRBJ1-1; no check of the table's D call, TRBD1, against the DNA was made. TRBV21-1 is noted as a pseudogene. The CDR3 loop spans 17 amino acids. CDR3 DNA: TGTGCCAGCAGCAGGCCGCGGACAGGGGTGGTGAACACTGAAGCTTTCTTT. This codes for CASSRPRTGVVNTEAFF.

Points on this clone: Other nucleotide sequences from this sample produce the same CDR3. The chain recombines TRBV6-5 with TRBJ1-2, with 7 bases fitting TRBD1. The CDR3 runs 14 residues. The V and J ends lost 0 bases and 4 bases, in that order; junction bases with no gene match: 2. Germline V lookup: CDR1 MNHEY, CDR2 SVGAGI. This CDR3 is CASSYSRDSYGYTF. CDR3 nucleotide sequence: TGTGCCAGCAGTTACTCTAGGGACAGCTATGGCTACACCTTC.

This clone was detected once. The chain is built from TRBV7-2 and TRBJ2-7; 7 bases match TRBD1. The germline gives CDR1 SGHTA, CDR2 FQGNSA. The CDR3 has 14 amino acids. The trim removed 4 bases at V and 2 bases at J, leaving 5 bases unmatched. The CDR3 protein is CASSSRQGTYEQYF. Written as DNA, the CDR3 is TGTGCCAGCAGCTCCCGACAGGGAACCTACGAGCAGTACTTC.

The V gene is TRBV7-2, the J gene TRBJ2-3; 9 bases match TRBD1. From germline, CDR1 is SGHTA and CDR2 FQGNSA. The CDR3 totals 14 residues. The junction had 1 base not matched to a gene; V was cut back by 5 bases and J by 1 base. The CDR3 DNA follows: TGTGCCAGCAGCCGGGACAGGGGCACAGATACGCAGTATTTT. Its translation: CASSRDRGTDTQYF. Using reference TRBV7-2 and TRBJ2-3 for the parts outside the CDR3, the full variable domain is GAGVSQSPSNKVTEKGKDVELRCDPISGHTALYWYRQSLGQGLEFLIYFQGNSAPDKSGLPSDRFSAERTGGSVSTLTIQRTQQEDSAVYLCASSRDRGTDTQYFGPGTRLTVL.

The chain uses TRBV7-9 and TRBJ1-1, with D uncertain. Germline V CDR1 and CDR2: SEHNR, FQNEAQ (reference sequence). The CDR3 spans 12 residues. V shed 5 bases and J shed 4 bases, with 8 bases lying between them. Written as DNA, the CDR3 is TGTGCCAGCAGCCAGTTCTCCACTGAAGCTTTCTTT. It yields the protein CASSQFSTEAFF.

This clone was observed a few times. This chain uses TRBV27 with TRBJ1-2; D may be TRBD1 (6 bases). The CDR3 runs to 15 residues. Germline CDR1 is MNHEY and CDR2 is SMNVEV (reference sequence). Trimming removed 3 bases from V and 3 bases from J, with 14 bases in between. The CDR3 loop is CASSFSLDSHYGYTF. The CDR3 DNA reads TGTGCCAGCAGTTTTTCCTTGGACAGCCACTATGGCTACACCTTC.

The chain has TRBV28 and TRBJ1-4; 9 nucleotides agree with TRBD1. The CDR3 sequence is 17 residues long. The V gene's germline CDR1 is MDHEN and CDR2 SYDVKM. Trimming at V came to 0 bases and at J to 7 bases, leaving 9 bases not matched to a gene. The CDR3 reads CASSLWGQGRASEKLFF. The CDR3 bases are TGTGCCAGCAGTTTATGGGGACAGGGCAGGGCAAGTGAAAAACTGTTTTTT.